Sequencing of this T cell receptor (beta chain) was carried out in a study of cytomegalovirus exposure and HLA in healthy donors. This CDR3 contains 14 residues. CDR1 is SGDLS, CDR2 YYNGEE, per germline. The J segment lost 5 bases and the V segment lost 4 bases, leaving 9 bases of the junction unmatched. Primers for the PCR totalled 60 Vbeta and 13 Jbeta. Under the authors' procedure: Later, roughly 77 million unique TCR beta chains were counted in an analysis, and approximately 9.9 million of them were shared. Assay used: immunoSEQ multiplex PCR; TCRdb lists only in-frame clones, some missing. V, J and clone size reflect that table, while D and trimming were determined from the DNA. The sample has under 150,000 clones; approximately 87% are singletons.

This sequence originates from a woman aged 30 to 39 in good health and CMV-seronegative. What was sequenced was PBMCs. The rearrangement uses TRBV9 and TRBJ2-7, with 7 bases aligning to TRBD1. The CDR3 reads CASSPRQGWDEQYF. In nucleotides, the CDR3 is TGTGCCAGCAGCCCCCGACAGGGTTGGGACGAGCAGTACTTC.